The rows below give T cell receptor beta chains drawn from one sample of a study of early T cells in non-severe SARS-CoV-2 infection. TCRdb reprocessed the 5' RACE reads with MiXCR, giving one entry per CDR3 protein. The table includes around 93,000 distinct CDR3 sequences, approximately 12% detected once. This sample comprised whole blood, obtained at baseline. The receptor source for this set is an adult who was a healthcare worker with PCR-confirmed SARS-CoV-2 infection or an uninfected control (not recorded which). Both conserved end residues are part of each CDR3. A D gene is named only where the DNA matches it firmly. For some rows the clone size is stated as once, few or many, or as a class when expanded; others skip it.

v_gene: TRBV7-3
abundance: .
d_gene: .
j_gene: TRBJ2-2
CDR3aa: CASSSSNTGELFF
CDR3nt: TGTGCCAGCAGCTCGTCGAACACCGGGGAGCTGTTTTTT

v_gene: TRBV27
abundance: few
d_gene: TRBD2
j_gene: TRBJ2-5
CDR3aa: CASLGLAGGKETQYF
CDR3nt: TGTGCCAGCCTTGGACTAGCGGGGGGAAAAGAGACCCAGTACTTC

v_gene: TRBV11-2
abundance: .
d_gene: TRBD1
j_gene: TRBJ1-2
CDR3aa: CASSVGTGRLYGYTF
CDR3nt: TGTGCCAGCAGCGTAGGGACAGGTCGTCTCTATGGCTACACCTTC

v_gene: TRBV24-1
abundance: .
d_gene: TRBD2
j_gene: TRBJ2-1
CDR3aa: CATSISLAGENEQFF
CDR3nt: TGTGCCACCAGTATATCACTAGCGGGAGAGAATGAGCAGTTCTTC

v_gene: TRBV21-1
abundance: few
d_gene: .
j_gene: TRBJ2-7
CDR3aa: CASSSDRGYSSYEQYF
CDR3nt: TGTGCCAGCAGCTCGGACAGGGGCTATAGCTCCTACGAGCAGTACTTC

v_gene: TRBV7-9
abundance: few
d_gene: .
j_gene: TRBJ2-5
CDR3aa: CASSLAWDFGLAGPQETQYF
CDR3nt: TGTGCCAGCAGCTTAGCGTGGGACTTTGGTCTGGCGGGGCCTCAAGAGACCCAGTACTTC

v_gene: TRBV7-6
abundance: .
d_gene: .
j_gene: TRBJ2-7
CDR3aa: CASILWRYSYEQYF
CDR3nt: TGTGCCAGCATCCTTTGGCGTTACTCCTACGAGCAGTACTTC

v_gene: TRBV12-3/TRBV12-4
abundance: few
d_gene: TRBD1
j_gene: TRBJ1-2
CDR3aa: CASSLYWQGARKGYTF
CDR3nt: TGTGCCAGCAGTTTATATTGGCAGGGGGCGCGGAAGGGCTACACCTTC

v_gene: TRBV2
abundance: few
d_gene: TRBD2
j_gene: TRBJ2-7
CDR3aa: CASRRTSGPYEQYF
CDR3nt: TGTGCCAGCAGGAGGACTAGCGGCCCCTACGAGCAGTACTTC

v_gene: TRBV15
abundance: few
d_gene: .
j_gene: TRBJ1-1
CDR3aa: CATSSWTGDTEAFF
CDR3nt: TGTGCCACCAGCTCTTGGACGGGGGACACTGAAGCTTTCTTT